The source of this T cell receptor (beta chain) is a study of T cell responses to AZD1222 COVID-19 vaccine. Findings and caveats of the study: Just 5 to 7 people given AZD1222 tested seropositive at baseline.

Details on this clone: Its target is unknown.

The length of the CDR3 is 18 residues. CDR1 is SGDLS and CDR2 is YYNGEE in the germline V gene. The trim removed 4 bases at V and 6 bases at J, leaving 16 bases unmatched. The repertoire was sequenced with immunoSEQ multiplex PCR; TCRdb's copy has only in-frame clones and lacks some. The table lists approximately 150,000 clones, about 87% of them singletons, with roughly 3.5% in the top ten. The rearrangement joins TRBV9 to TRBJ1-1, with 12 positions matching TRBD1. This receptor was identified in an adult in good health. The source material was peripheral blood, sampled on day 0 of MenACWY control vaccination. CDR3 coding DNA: TGTGCCAGCAGCCCCAGAGTGGGGACAGGGGGCGTATGGGCTGAAGCTTTCTTT. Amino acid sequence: CASSPRVGTGGVWAEAFF.